This paragraph reports one T cell receptor (beta chain). Its target is unknown. This sample was included in a study of graft-versus-host responses after intestinal transplantation. Findings and caveats of the study: Analysis identified GvH clones in recipient marrow, with some appearing first in ileum or blood.

The CDR3 consists of 15 residues. Trimming removed 0 bases from V and 7 bases from J; junction bases left unmatched: 4. Germline lookup yields CDR1 PRHDT and CDR2 FYEKMQ (reference sequence). Assay used: immunoSEQ multiplex PCR; TCRdb lists only in-frame clones, some missing. Of 100,000 to 120,000 clones in the sample, just over 90% are singletons; the top ten hold less than 0.55%. The receptor's source is a human donor who received an intestinal transplant. Sequences were derived from unstimulated CD8+ T cells sorted from spleen or lymph node cells, sampled before intestinal transplant. The rearrangement joins TRBV13 to TRBJ2-4; 9 positions match TRBD1. CDR3 residues: CASSLGFGTGNIQYF. As DNA, the CDR3 is TGTGCCAGCAGCTTAGGGTTTGGGACAGGGAACATTCAGTACTTC.